This T cell receptor beta chain was found in a study of sequential checkpoint blockade in melanoma. Study-level information: About 88 pretreatment tumor DNA samples were TCRβ immunosequenced. Approximately 20 patients had tumor biopsies before treatment and at week 13.

As to this clone: The antigen remains undetermined.

Repertoires were generated with immunoSEQ multiplex PCR, while TCRdb's copy carries only in-frame clones and drops some. The repertoire holds about 420 clones, with approximately 17% as singletons. Treatment meaning: randomized to nivolumab then ipilimumab (arm A) or the reverse (arm B). General study results and limits: About 30 times likelier clinical benefit followed increased tumor T-cell fraction and clonality.

V lost 0 bases, J lost 2 bases, and 11 bases lay in between. The CDR3 has 15 residues. The germline gives CDR1 LNHNV, CDR2 YYDKDF (reference sequence). This chain uses TRBV15 with TRBJ2-7; D is tentatively TRBD1 or TRBD2 (5 bases each). The TCR originated in a human donor with melanoma. The sequenced sample was tumor tissue (inferred from file names), obtained from a patient given nivolumab and ipilimumab in sequence. DNA of the CDR3: TGTGCCACCAGCAGAGATAAGGGACCTCCCTACGAGCAGTACTTC. Translating gives CATSRDKGPPYEQYF.